These 26 T cell receptor beta chains originate from one sample sequenced in a study of CD8 T cells in Susac syndrome. RNA was extracted with the RNeasy kit, and a quantity of roughly 0.5 to 1 ug was reverse transcribed using random hexamers. TCRdb reprocessed the immunoSEQ multiplex PCR reads with MiXCR, giving one entry per CDR3 protein. In the table there are 150,000 to 200,000 distinct CDR3 sequences, around 95% of which are singletons. Sequencing used CD4+ T cells from PBMCs. These receptors were collected from a human donor in good health.

J is TRBJ2-7 and V is TRBV7-2; 13 positions match TRBD2. Unmatched junction bases numbered 11, after V lost 3 bases and J lost 6 bases. From germline, CDR1 is SGHTA and CDR2 FQGNSA. This CDR3 comprises 17 residues. CDR3 sequence: CASSFTGTSGVAGEQYF. CDR3 in DNA: TGTGCCAGCAGCTTTACCGGGACTAGCGGGGTGGCGGGCGAGCAGTACTTC. The full variable domain, completed using reference TRBV7-2 and TRBJ2-7, is GAGVSQSPSNKVTEKGKDVELRCDPISGHTALYWYRQSLGQGLEFLIYFQGNSAPDKSGLPSDRFSAERTGGSVSTLTIQRTQQEDSAVYLCASSFTGTSGVAGEQYFGPGTRLTVT.

The chain has TRBV7-3 and TRBJ1-5; no clear D. Germline V CDR1 and CDR2: SGHTA, FQGTGA. This CDR3 is 13 amino acids long. Trimming took off 4 bases at V and 7 bases at J, with 11 bases between the two ends. The CDR3 region has the DNA TGTGCCAGCAGCTCCAACGCTGGCCAGCCCCAGCATTTT. Amino acids: CASSSNAGQPQHF.

CDR3 bases: TGTGCCACCGGCGGCGGGGGAGGTACAGATACGCAGTATTTT. Its translation: CATGGGGGTDTQYF. This rearrangement joins TRBV24-1 to TRBJ2-3, with 7 nucleotides matching TRBD2. J was trimmed by 3 bases and V by 9 bases; bases with no gene match: 8. CDR1 KGHDR and CDR2 SFDVKD come from the germline V gene. The CDR3 is 14 amino acids.

The V call is TRBV3-1, the J call TRBJ1-2, with a possible D match to TRBD1 (5 bases). Germline values: CDR1 LGHDT, CDR2 YNNKEL (reference sequence). Trimming removed 2 bases at V and 5 bases at J, with 9 bases between. This CDR3 has 13 residues. CDR3 protein: CASSQSGGYGYTF. Written as DNA, the CDR3 is TGTGCCAGCAGCCAATCGGGGGGGTATGGCTACACCTTC.

The V and J genes are TRBV28 and TRBJ1-5; D uncertain. This CDR3 spans 15 amino acids. V was shortened by 6 bases and J by 1 base, with 13 bases between the two germline ends. Per the germline V gene, CDR1 is MDHEN and CDR2 is SYDVKM. Here the CDR3 reads CASRPAGSSNQPQHF. The CDR3 DNA follows: TGTGCCAGCAGGCCCGCGGGTTCCAGCAATCAGCCCCAGCATTTT.

The chain couples TRBV29-1 to TRBJ2-7, with unresolved D. Germline V gene sequence: CDR1 SQVTM, CDR2 ANQGSEA. The ends were cut back, 4 bases at V and 3 bases at J, with 7 bases in the middle. The CDR3 is 11 amino acids. This chain's CDR3 is CSVAQLYEQYF. CDR3 DNA: TGCAGCGTTGCACAGCTCTACGAGCAGTACTTC.

This chain links TRBV4-1 with TRBJ2-2, with 8 positions matching TRBD1. V lost 5 bases to trimming and J lost 0 bases; unmatched junction nucleotides: 11. Germline V gives CDR1 MGHRA, CDR2 YSYEKL. This CDR3 comprises 18 residues. CDR3 sequence (DNA): TGCGCCAGCAGCAAGAGGCCGGGACAGGCCCCGAACACCGGGGAGCTGTTTTTT. Encoded protein: CASSKRPGQAPNTGELFF.

The rearrangement joins TRBV5-1 to TRBJ2-6; D is perhaps TRBD1 (5 bases). The ends were cut back, 9 bases at V and 0 bases at J, with 10 bases in the middle. This CDR3 comprises 14 residues. The germline gives CDR1 SGHRS, CDR2 YFSETQ. The CDR3 DNA is TGCGCCATCGCAGACAGCTCTGGGGCCAACGTCCTGACTTTC. Translated: CAIADSSGANVLTF. Combining the CDR3 with reference TRBV5-1 and TRBJ2-6 gives the whole variable domain KAGVTQTPRYLIKTRGQQVTLSCSPISGHRSVSWYQQTPGQGLQFLFEYFSETQRNKGNFPGRFSGRQFSNSRSEMNVSTLELGDSALYLCAIADSSGANVLTFGAGSRLTVL.

The V gene is TRBV7-9, the J gene TRBJ1-1; D may be TRBD1 (6 bases). The length of the CDR3 is 14 residues. Trimming pared 5 bases from V and 1 base from J, leaving 11 bases between. Germline loops: CDR1 SEHNR, CDR2 FQNEAQ (reference sequence). The CDR3 DNA reads as TGTGCCAGCAGCCTACAGGACAGGAACACTGAAGCTTTCTTT. It codes for CASSLQDRNTEAFF.

This clonotype was detected only once. The chain has TRBV6-6 and TRBJ2-1; D is uncertain. The CDR3 sequence is 14 residues long. Between the trimmed V and J ends, which lost 6 bases and 3 bases, there was a span of 12 bases. Germline CDR1 MNHNY, CDR2 SVGAGI (reference sequence). The CDR3, as DNA: TGTGCCAGCAGATCACAGAATTTCTACAATGAGCAGTTCTTC. It translates to CASRSQNFYNEQFF.

V usage is TRBV12-3 or TRBV12-4 and J usage is TRBJ2-6; D is perhaps TRBD2 (6 bases). CDR3 length equals 15 residues. Trimming took off 8 bases at V and 0 bases at J, with 11 bases between the two ends. CDR3 sequence: CASDREASGANVLTF. The CDR3 coding sequence is TGTGCCAGCGATAGGGAGGCCTCTGGGGCCAACGTCCTGACTTTC.

The chain links TRBV18 to TRBJ2-2, with 9 bases fitting TRBD1. The J segment lost 6 bases and the V segment lost 1 base, leaving 9 bases of the junction unmatched. The germline V gene has CDR1 KGHSH and CDR2 LQKENI. The CDR3 has 17 residues. Written as DNA, the CDR3 is TGTGCCAGCTCACCACTCACAGGGGGCGCAGGTGCCGGGGAGCTGTTTTTT. Its translation is CASSPLTGGAGAGELFF.

CDR3 DNA sequence: TGTGCCAGCACCCAAGCGACAGGGAACACTGAAGCTTTCTTT. This translates into CASTQATGNTEAFF. The genes are TRBV6-2 or TRBV6-3 and TRBJ1-1; tentatively, D is TRBD1 (6 bases). The CDR3 consists of 14 residues. The V gene's germline CDR1 is MNHEY and CDR2 SVGEGT. V shed 7 bases and J shed 1 base, with 13 bases lying between them.

This chain links TRBV18 with TRBJ1-2, with a weak D call TRBD1 (5 bases). The CDR3 sequence is 13 residues long. V was cut by 2 bases and J by 2 bases, with 6 bases left in between. From germline, CDR1 is KGHSH and CDR2 LQKENI. The CDR3 here is CASSPGTNYGYTF. The CDR3 DNA reads as TGTGCCAGCTCACCAGGGACGAACTATGGCTACACCTTC.

The gene calls are TRBV7-8 and TRBJ1-1; tentatively, D is TRBD1 (5 bases). Germline V gene lookup returns CDR1 SGHVS and CDR2 FQNEAQ. V was pared by 3 bases and J by 5 bases, with 10 bases between. CDR3 length: 13 residues. In nucleotides, the CDR3 is TGTGCCAGCAGCTTCCAAGGGGAGACTGAAGCTTTCTTT. Amino acid sequence: CASSFQGETEAFF.

The chain joins TRBV13 to TRBJ2-7; D possibly corresponds to TRBD1 (6 bases). The CDR3 sequence is 14 residues long. CDR1 is PRHDT, CDR2 FYEKMQ, per germline (reference sequence). V was trimmed by 3 bases and J by 6 bases, leaving 15 bases between them. The CDR3 sequence is CASSFIRTVGEQYF. CDR3 nucleotide sequence: TGTGCCAGCAGCTTTATTCGGACAGTCGGCGAGCAGTACTTC.

This chain connects TRBV10-3 to TRBJ1-5; D remains ambiguous. V was shortened by 6 bases and J by 0 bases, with 6 bases between the two germline ends. Germline V gene data show CDR1 as ENHRY and CDR2 as SYGVKD. The CDR3 loop spans 13 amino acids. The CDR3 here is CAISLNSNQPQHF. The DNA for the CDR3 is TGTGCCATCAGCCTTAATAGCAATCAGCCCCAGCATTTT.

The table lists this clonotype with a count of one. This rearrangement joins TRBV7-3 to TRBJ2-3; possible D gene TRBD2, 6 bases. CDR1 SGHTA and CDR2 FQGTGA come from the germline V gene. Trimming cost V 5 bases and J 6 bases, with 15 bases left between them. This CDR3 region has 14 residues. This chain's CDR3 is CASSVGTAGDTQYF. CDR3 bases: TGTGCCAGCAGCGTCGGGACCGCGGGGGATACGCAGTATTTT.

CDR3 coding DNA: TGTGCCTGGGCCCGGGGGGCGGTAGAGACCCAGTACTTC. Amino acids: CAWARGAVETQYF. The chain is built from TRBV30 and TRBJ2-5, with D maybe TRBD2 (7 bases). The CDR3 is 13 residues long. The V end was cut by 5 bases, the J end by 4 bases, with 14 bases between. Germline V gene lookup returns CDR1 GTSNPN and CDR2 SVGIG (reference sequence).

V and J are TRBV3-1 and TRBJ2-1, with 8 nucleotides matching TRBD2. The ends lost 0 bases at V and 9 bases at J; junction bases unmatched: 7. This CDR3 contains 15 residues. Germline V gene sequence: CDR1 LGHDT, CDR2 YNNKEL (reference sequence). Here the CDR3 reads CASSQELTSGGEQFF. CDR3 nucleotide sequence: TGTGCCAGCAGCCAAGAGTTAACTAGCGGCGGTGAGCAGTTCTTC.

This clonotype was seen a single time. The chain carries TRBV19 and TRBJ1-2; 7 bases align to TRBD1. The junction had 5 bases not matched to a gene; V was cut back by 5 bases and J by 2 bases. In germline, CDR1 is LNHDA, CDR2 SQIVND (reference sequence). This CDR3 region has 14 residues. For the CDR3, the DNA is TGTGCCAGTAGTTCGACAGGGCAAAACTATGGCTACACCTTC. This gives the protein CASSSTGQNYGYTF. Supplemented by reference TRBV19 and TRBJ1-2, the full variable domain reads DGGITQSPKYLFRKEGQNVTLSCEQNLNHDAMYWYRQDPGQGLRLIYYSQIVNDFQKGDIAEGYSVSREKKESFPLTVTSAQKNPTAFYLCASSSTGQNYGYTFGSGTRLTVV.

Only one count was recorded for this clonotype. V usage is TRBV5-1 and J usage is TRBJ1-2; 11 positions match TRBD1. The CDR3 extends over 14 amino acids. Looked up from germline, CDR1 is SGHRS and CDR2 is YFSETQ. The V segment lost 4 bases and the J segment 4 bases; nucleotides outside the gene matches: 3. The CDR3 spells CASSPGTGGYGYTF. The CDR3 nucleotides read TGCGCCAGCAGCCCCGGGACAGGGGGCTATGGCTACACCTTC.

J is TRBJ1-4 and V is TRBV7-8; TRBD1 matches 7 bases. Germline V gene lookup returns CDR1 SGHVS and CDR2 FQNEAQ. The junction had 11 bases not matched to a gene; V was cut back by 5 bases and J by 8 bases. There are 15 residues in the CDR3. Here the CDR3 reads CASSQRQGGNEKLFF. Written as DNA, the CDR3 is TGTGCCAGCAGCCAAAGACAGGGAGGAAACGAAAAACTGTTTTTT.

This clonotype is a singleton in its sample. V gene TRBV4-2 combines with J gene TRBJ2-7, with 8 bases lining up with TRBD1. The CDR3 loop spans 16 amino acids. Germline loops: CDR1 LGHNA, CDR2 YNFKEQ. The V gene end was trimmed by 2 bases and the J gene end by 2 bases; junction bases not matched to a gene: 8. The CDR3 coding sequence is TGTGCCAGCAGCCAAAGACAGGGGTCGGGTACCTACGAGCAGTACTTC. Translated, it gives CASSQRQGSGTYEQYF.

V gene TRBV29-1 combines with J gene TRBJ1-1, with D tentatively TRBD1 (5 bases). The V end lost 6 bases, the J end lost 4 bases, and 18 bases lay between the germline ends. This CDR3 contains 14 residues. Germline loops: CDR1 SQVTM, CDR2 ANQGSEA. The CDR3 sequence: CSVVVGGTGTEAFF. DNA for the CDR3: TGCAGCGTCGTTGTCGGGGGAACGGGCACTGAAGCTTTCTTT.

This chain links TRBV20-1 with TRBJ1-1; TRBD1 might be the D (5 bases). V was cut by 0 bases and J by 8 bases, with 16 bases left in between. The germline V gene has CDR1 DFQATT and CDR2 SNEGSKA (reference sequence). This CDR3 region has 14 residues. This CDR3 is CSARDYGGSTEAFF. CDR3 DNA sequence: TGCAGTGCTAGAGATTATGGGGGGAGCACGGAAGCTTTCTTT.